This is a list of T cell receptor beta chains from one sample in a study of blood T cell repertoires in COVID-19. The data were produced by immunoSEQ multiplex PCR, yet TCRdb's version contains in-frame clones alone and is incomplete. The sample includes 200,000 to 250,000 clones, approximately 84% of them seen just once. The sample comprised peripheral blood. Receptor source: a woman in her 30s who had recovered from COVID-19. Each CDR3 is given with its conserved first and last residue. A D gene is named only where the DNA matches it firmly. Clone size is shown for a subset of rows, as once, few, many or a class of expanded clone.

D gene,V gene,J gene,CDR3 length,clone size,CDR3 DNA,CDR3 protein
NA,TRBV21-1,TRBJ2-7,15,NA,TGTGCCAGCAGCAAAGGGAGCCAGGGCCCCTACGAGCAGTACTTC,CASSKGSQGPYEQYF
TRBD1,TRBV6-1,TRBJ1-2,15,once,TGTGCCAGCAGTGAAGCGGGGACAGCTAACTATGGCTACACCTTC,CASSEAGTANYGYTF
NA,TRBV6-6,TRBJ2-1,13,NA,TGTGCCAGCAGTTTGTCACAGGGATTGTGGCAGTTCTTC,CASSLSQGLWQFF
TRBD1,TRBV5-6,TRBJ1-6,16,NA,TGTGCCAGCAGCGAGAAGGGACAGCAGTATAATTCACCCCTCCACTTT,CASSEKGQQYNSPLHF
NA,TRBV15,TRBJ2-2,17,NA,TGTGCCACGAGCCCCGTAGCGGAGGGCCGTCGGGACGGGGAGCTGTTTTTT,CATSPVAEGRRDGELFF
TRBD2,TRBV15,TRBJ2-4,16,once,TGTGCCACCAGCAGGGGGGTTAGCGGGGAGAAAAACATTCAGTACTTC,CATSRGVSGEKNIQYF
NA,TRBV29-1,TRBJ2-7,14,NA,TGCAGCGTCTCCTCTGGGGGGTTCGGCTACGAGCAGTACTTC,CSVSSGGFGYEQYF
NA,TRBV5-4,TRBJ2-6,17,NA,TGTGCCAGCACTCTGGGGGCAGGGATATCCGGGGCCAACGTCCTGACTTTC,CASTLGAGISGANVLTF
TRBD2,TRBV11-2,TRBJ2-1,14,once,TGTGCGACCCAGCGGGGGGTCTCCTACAATGAGCAGTTCTTC,CATQRGVSYNEQFF
NA,TRBV27,TRBJ2-7,13,NA,TGTGCCAGCACTGACGGACACCTCCACGAGCAGTACTTC,CASTDGHLHEQYF
TRBD2,TRBV7-6,TRBJ2-5,14,once,TGTGCCAGTAGGGAGGGCGCGGATCACGAGACCCAGTACTTC,CASREGADHETQYF
NA,TRBV15,TRBJ1-4,13,NA,TGTGCCACCAGCAGAGATCATAGTGAAAAACTGTTTTTT,CATSRDHSEKLFF
TRBD2,TRBV14,TRBJ2-1,17,NA,TGTGCCAGCAGCCAAGATTGGGGGACTAGCGGCAGAATGAAGCAGTTCTTC,CASSQDWGTSGRMKQFF
NA,TRBV2,TRBJ1-6,13,NA,TGTGCCAGCGGGGAGACACCGGATTCACCCCTCCACTTT,CASGETPDSPLHF
NA,TRBV3-1/TRBV3-2,TRBJ2-3,13,NA,TGTGCCAGCAGCCTCCCCGGTGCGTATACGCAGTATTTT,CASSLPGAYTQYF
NA,TRBV11-2,TRBJ1-2,18,NA,TGTGCCAGCAGCTCCAGCCCCTGGGTGGACAGATCTAACTATGGCTACACCTTC,CASSSSPWVDRSNYGYTF
NA,TRBV27,TRBJ2-2,13,NA,TGTGCCAGCAGCCGACAGTCAACCGGGGAGCTGTTTTTT,CASSRQSTGELFF
NA,TRBV29-1,TRBJ1-5,14,NA,TGCAGCGTTGTAGCAGGGGTCGGCAATCAGCCCCAGCATTTT,CSVVAGVGNQPQHF
TRBD1,TRBV29-1,TRBJ1-2,14,NA,TGCAGCGTTGAACGGACAGGGGGCGGGTATGGCTACACCTTC,CSVERTGGGYGYTF
TRBD1,TRBV5-6,TRBJ1-5,15,NA,TGTGCCAGCAGCTTGAAGGGGGCATGGGGTCAGCCCCAGCATTTT,CASSLKGAWGQPQHF
NA,TRBV5-1,TRBJ2-7,13,NA,TGCGCCAGCAGCTTGGGACAGGCCGGCGAGCAGTACTTC,CASSLGQAGEQYF
NA,TRBV18,TRBJ1-1,15,NA,TGTGCCAGCTCACCACTTACGACAGGCGGCACTGAAGCTTTCTTT,CASSPLTTGGTEAFF
NA,TRBV19,TRBJ1-2,12,few,TGTGCCACGGACAGTTTGAACTATGGCTACACCTTC,CATDSLNYGYTF
NA,TRBV6-5,TRBJ2-7,13,once,TGTGCCAGCAGTTACTCGAGGGGGGGCGAGCAGTACTTC,CASSYSRGGEQYF
NA,TRBV18,TRBJ2-1,18,NA,TGTGCCAGCTCACCACTTCCCGGGAGCGTAAGCTCCTACAATGAGCAGTTCTTC,CASSPLPGSVSSYNEQFF